The clone carrying this T cell receptor (beta chain) came up a few times. Germline lookup yields CDR1 MDHEN and CDR2 SYDVKM. This CDR3 is 13 amino acids long. Between the trimmed V and J ends, which lost 6 bases and 3 bases, there was a span of 9 bases. TCRdb reprocessed the PCR reads via MiXCR and lists one record per CDR3 protein. The sample includes approximately 77,000 distinct CDR3 sequences, under 55% of them seen just once. This specimen belongs to a study of CDR3 diversity in severe acne. Sequenced material: blood. J is TRBJ1-5 and V is TRBV28; D unresolved. The receptor was isolated from a male donor with severe acne vulgaris. Written as DNA, the CDR3 is TGTGCCAGCAGCTCCACTTTCAATCAGCCCCAGCATTTT. Its protein is CASSSTFNQPQHF.